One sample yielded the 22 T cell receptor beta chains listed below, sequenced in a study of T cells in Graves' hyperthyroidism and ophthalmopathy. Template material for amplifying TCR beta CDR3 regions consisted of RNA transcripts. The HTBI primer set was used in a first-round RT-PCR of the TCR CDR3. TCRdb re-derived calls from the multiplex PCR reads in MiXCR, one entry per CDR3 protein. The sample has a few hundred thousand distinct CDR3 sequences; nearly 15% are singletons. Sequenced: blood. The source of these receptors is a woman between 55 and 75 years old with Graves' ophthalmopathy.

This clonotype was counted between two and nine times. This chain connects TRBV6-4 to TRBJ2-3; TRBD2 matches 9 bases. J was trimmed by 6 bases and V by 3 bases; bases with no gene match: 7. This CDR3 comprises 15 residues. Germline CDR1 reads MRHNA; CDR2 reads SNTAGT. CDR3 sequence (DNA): TGTGCCAGCAGTGAGATTAGCGGGAGTGTGGATACGCAGTATTTT. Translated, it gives CASSEISGSVDTQYF.

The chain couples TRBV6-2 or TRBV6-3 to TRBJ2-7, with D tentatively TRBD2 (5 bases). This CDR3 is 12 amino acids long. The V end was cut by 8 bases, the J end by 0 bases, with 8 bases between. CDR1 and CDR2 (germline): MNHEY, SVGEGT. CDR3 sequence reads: CASEGHSYEQYF. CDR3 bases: TGTGCCAGCGAGGGCCACTCCTACGAGCAGTACTTC.

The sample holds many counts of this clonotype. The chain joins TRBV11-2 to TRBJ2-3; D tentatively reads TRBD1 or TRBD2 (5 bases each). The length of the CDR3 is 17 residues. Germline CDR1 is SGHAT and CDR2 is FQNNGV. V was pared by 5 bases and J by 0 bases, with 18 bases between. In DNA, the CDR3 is TGTGCCAGCAGCCCGCTCCCCGGGACGGCTAGCACAGATACGCAGTATTTT. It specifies CASSPLPGTASTDTQYF.

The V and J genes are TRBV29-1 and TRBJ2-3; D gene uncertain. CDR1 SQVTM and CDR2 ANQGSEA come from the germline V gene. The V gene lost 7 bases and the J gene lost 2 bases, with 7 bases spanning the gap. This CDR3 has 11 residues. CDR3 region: CSDRITDTQYF. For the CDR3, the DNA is TGCAGCGACCGAATCACAGATACGCAGTATTTT.

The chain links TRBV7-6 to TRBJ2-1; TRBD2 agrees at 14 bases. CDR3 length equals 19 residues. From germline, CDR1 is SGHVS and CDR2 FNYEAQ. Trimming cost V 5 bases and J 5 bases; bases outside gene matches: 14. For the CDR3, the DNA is TGTGCCAGCAGCACCATGAGGGGACTAGCGGGAGTAGGAGACAATGAGCAGTTCTTC. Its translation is CASSTMRGLAGVGDNEQFF.

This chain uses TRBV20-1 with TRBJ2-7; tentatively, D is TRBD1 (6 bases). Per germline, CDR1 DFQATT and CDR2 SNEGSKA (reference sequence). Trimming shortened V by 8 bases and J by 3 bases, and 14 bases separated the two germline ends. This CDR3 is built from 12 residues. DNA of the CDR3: TGCAGTATACAGGGTGGTAGCTACGAGCAGTACTTC. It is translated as CSIQGGSYEQYF.

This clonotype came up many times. For the CDR3, the DNA is TGTGCCAGCAGCTTAACCGGCGTAGGGACCCAGTACTTC. This sequence encodes CASSLTGVGTQYF. V gene TRBV7-3 combines with J gene TRBJ2-5; no clear D gene. Germline V CDR1 and CDR2: SGHTA, FQGTGA. The CDR3 contains 13 residues. Between the trimmed V and J ends, which lost 0 bases and 7 bases, there was a span of 9 bases.

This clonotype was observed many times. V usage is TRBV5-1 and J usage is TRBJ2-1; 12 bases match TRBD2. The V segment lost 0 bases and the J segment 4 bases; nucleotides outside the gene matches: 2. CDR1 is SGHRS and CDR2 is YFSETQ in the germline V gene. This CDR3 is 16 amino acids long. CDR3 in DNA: TGCGCCAGCAGCTTGGCAGGGACTAGCGGGTACAATGAGCAGTTCTTC. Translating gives CASSLAGTSGYNEQFF.

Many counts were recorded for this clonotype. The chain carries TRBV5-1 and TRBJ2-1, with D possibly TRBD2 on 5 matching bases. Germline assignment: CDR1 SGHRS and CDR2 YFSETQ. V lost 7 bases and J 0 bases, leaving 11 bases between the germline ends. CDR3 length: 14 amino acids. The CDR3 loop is CASGVGDSYNEQFF. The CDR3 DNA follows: TGCGCCAGCGGGGTGGGAGACTCCTACAATGAGCAGTTCTTC.

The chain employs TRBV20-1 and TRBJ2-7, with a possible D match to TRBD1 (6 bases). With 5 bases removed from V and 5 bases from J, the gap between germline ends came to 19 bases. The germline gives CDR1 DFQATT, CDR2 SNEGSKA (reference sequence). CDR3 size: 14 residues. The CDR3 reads CSARSGAGDDEQYF. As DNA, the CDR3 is TGCAGTGCTCGATCCGGGGCAGGGGACGACGAGCAGTACTTC.

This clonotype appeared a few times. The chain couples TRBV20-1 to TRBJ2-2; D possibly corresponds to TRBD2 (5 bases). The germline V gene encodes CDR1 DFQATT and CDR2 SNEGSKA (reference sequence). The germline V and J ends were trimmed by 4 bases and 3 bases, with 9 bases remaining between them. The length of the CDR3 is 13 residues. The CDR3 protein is CSAIQRYTGELFF. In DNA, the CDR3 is TGCAGTGCTATACAGCGGTACACCGGGGAGCTGTTTTTT.

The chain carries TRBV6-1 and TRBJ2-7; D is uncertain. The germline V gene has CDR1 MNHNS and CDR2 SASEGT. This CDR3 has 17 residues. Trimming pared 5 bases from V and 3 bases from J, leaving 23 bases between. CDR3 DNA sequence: TGTGCCAGCAGTTCCGCCCCAGGAGCCCCCCACAACTACGAGCAGTACTTC. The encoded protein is CASSSAPGAPHNYEQYF.

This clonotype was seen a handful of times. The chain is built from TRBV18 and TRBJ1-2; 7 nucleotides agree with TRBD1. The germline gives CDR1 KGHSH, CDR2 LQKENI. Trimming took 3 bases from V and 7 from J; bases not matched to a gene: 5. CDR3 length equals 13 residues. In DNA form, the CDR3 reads TGTGCCAGCTCACCTGAGGGGGCGTTTGGCTACACCTTC. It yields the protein CASSPEGAFGYTF.

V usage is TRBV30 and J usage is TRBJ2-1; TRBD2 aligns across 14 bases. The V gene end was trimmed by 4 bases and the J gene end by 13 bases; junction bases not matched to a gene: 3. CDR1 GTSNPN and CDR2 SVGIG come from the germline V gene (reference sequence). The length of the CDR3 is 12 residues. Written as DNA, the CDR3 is TGTGCCTGGAAGGGACTAGCGGGAGTCCAGTTCTTC. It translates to CAWKGLAGVQFF.

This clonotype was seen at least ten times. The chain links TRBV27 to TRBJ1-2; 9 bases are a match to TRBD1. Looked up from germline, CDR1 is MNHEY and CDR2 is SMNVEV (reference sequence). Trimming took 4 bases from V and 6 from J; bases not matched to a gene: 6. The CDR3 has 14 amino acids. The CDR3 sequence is CASSSRDRVNGYTF. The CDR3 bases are TGTGCCAGCAGTTCCAGGGACAGGGTGAATGGCTACACCTTC.

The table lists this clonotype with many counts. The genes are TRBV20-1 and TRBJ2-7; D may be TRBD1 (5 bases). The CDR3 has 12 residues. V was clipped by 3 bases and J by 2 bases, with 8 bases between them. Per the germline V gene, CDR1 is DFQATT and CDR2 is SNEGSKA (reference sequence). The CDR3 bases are TGCAGTGCTAGGGACATCACCTACGAGCAGTACTTC. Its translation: CSARDITYEQYF.

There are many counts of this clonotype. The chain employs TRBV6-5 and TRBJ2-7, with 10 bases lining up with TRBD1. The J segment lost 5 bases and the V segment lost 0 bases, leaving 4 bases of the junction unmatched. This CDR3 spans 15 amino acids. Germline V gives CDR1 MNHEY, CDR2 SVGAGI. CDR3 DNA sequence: TGTGCCAGCAGTTACTCTTGGACAGGGGGGAACGAGCAGTACTTC. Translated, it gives CASSYSWTGGNEQYF.

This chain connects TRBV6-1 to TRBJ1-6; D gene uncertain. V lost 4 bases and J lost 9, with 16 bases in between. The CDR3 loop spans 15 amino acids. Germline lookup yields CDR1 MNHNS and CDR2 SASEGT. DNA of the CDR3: TGTGCCAGCAGTGTAAATGAGGGAGCGGGTTCACCCCTCCACTTT. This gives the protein CASSVNEGAGSPLHF.

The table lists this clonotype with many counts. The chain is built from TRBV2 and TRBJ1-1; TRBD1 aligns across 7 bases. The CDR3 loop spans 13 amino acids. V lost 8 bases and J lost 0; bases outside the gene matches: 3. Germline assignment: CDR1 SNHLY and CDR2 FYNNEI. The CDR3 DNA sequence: TGTGCCAGCGGACAGGAAATGAACACTGAAGCTTTCTTT. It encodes CASGQEMNTEAFF.

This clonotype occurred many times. Here the CDR3 reads CSARGEKLDEQYF. CDR3 DNA sequence: TGCAGTGCTAGGGGGGAGAAACTGGACGAGCAGTACTTC. The chain is built from TRBV20-1 and TRBJ2-7, with D perhaps being TRBD1 or TRBD2 (5 bases each). This CDR3 comprises 13 residues. Germline assignment: CDR1 DFQATT and CDR2 SNEGSKA (reference sequence). V lost 3 bases and J lost 5, with 14 bases in between.

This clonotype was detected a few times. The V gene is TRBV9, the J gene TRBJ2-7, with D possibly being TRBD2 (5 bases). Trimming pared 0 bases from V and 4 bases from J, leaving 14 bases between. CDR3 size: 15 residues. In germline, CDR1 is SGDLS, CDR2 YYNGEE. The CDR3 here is CASSVGSSRPYEQYF. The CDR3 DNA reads TGTGCCAGCAGCGTAGGCTCTAGCAGACCGTACGAGCAGTACTTC.

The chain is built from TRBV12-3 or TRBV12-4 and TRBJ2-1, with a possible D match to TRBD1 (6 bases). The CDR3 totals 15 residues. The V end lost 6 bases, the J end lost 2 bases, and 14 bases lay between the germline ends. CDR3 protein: CASSTPGTPYNEQFF. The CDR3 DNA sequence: TGTGCCAGCAGCACCCCCGGGACACCCTACAATGAGCAGTTCTTC.